A selection of T cell receptor beta chains follows, all from one sample in a study of T cell responses to AZD1222 COVID-19 vaccine. The assay was immunoSEQ multiplex PCR, and TCRdb's table has in-frame clones only and misses some. Of around 130,000 clones in the sample, roughly 92% were seen once. The sample here was peripheral blood, taken 28 days after the second AZD1222 dose. Every receptor here comes from an adult who received the AZD1222 COVID-19 vaccine. CDR3s include the opening cysteine and the closing phenylalanine or tryptophan. The D gene is left open where the match is weak.

d_gene | j_gene | v_gene | CDR3aa
TRBD2 | TRBJ2-3 | TRBV4-3 | CASSRASGGRDTQYF
- | TRBJ2-5 | TRBV5-1 | CASSLGLATETQYF
- | TRBJ1-2 | TRBV7-8 | CASSFRIPGIEGYTF
- | TRBJ1-2 | TRBV10-3 | CATDPGQAIYGYTF
- | TRBJ1-1 | TRBV19 | CASSPGGGPGTEAFF
- | TRBJ2-7 | TRBV6-5 | CASRQQPTTYEQYF
- | TRBJ2-7 | TRBV10-3 | CAIRRRIAEEPGESYEQYF
- | TRBJ1-2 | TRBV27 | CASSLVYGYTF
TRBD2 | TRBJ2-1 | TRBV27 | CASSFQLAGVNEQFF
TRBD1 | TRBJ2-5 | TRBV7-9 | CASSLGTGGETQYF
- | TRBJ1-2 | TRBV27 | CASSLESHGGYTF
- | TRBJ2-7 | TRBV2 | CASQLGDVSYEQYF
TRBD1 | TRBJ2-2 | TRBV27 | CASRQGAGGELFF
TRBD2 | TRBJ2-2 | TRBV19 | CASSISGSSTGELFF
- | TRBJ1-1 | TRBV9 | CASSAGPTNTEAFF
- | TRBJ1-1 | TRBV30 | CASSQVNTEAFF
- | TRBJ1-1 | TRBV15 | CATTPDLQNTEAFF
- | TRBJ2-5 | TRBV15 | CATSRDQGETQYF
TRBD2 | TRBJ2-5 | TRBV29-1 | CSVEDLMLAGGETQYF
- | TRBJ2-7 | TRBV6-5 | CASSSTGAGDYEQYF
- | TRBJ2-7 | TRBV5-6 | CASSLWGQTTYEQYF
TRBD1 | TRBJ1-2 | TRBV5-5 | CASSLTGTGAYGYTF
- | TRBJ1-4 | TRBV28 | CASSPGGGAANEKLFF
- | TRBJ1-3 | TRBV14 | CASSPGNYGNTIYF
- | TRBJ1-3 | TRBV28 | CASSFTFSSGNTIYF
- | TRBJ2-5 | TRBV7-8 | CASTPGGEETQYF
TRBD1 | TRBJ2-5 | TRBV7-3 | CASSSDRAQETQYF
TRBD1 | TRBJ1-4 | TRBV29-1 | CSVSGTGDGKLFF
TRBD2 | TRBJ2-1 | TRBV2 | CASNGNSGSEQFF
- | TRBJ2-1 | TRBV18 | CASSPGTYNEQFF
TRBD2 | TRBJ2-1 | TRBV4-2 | CARGGPEQFF
TRBD2 | TRBJ2-1 | TRBV7-2 | CASSYVAGDYNEQFF
TRBD1 | TRBJ2-5 | TRBV5-4 | CASSLVAETGLETQYF
- | TRBJ1-3 | TRBV21-1 | CASVDTNSGNTIYF
- | TRBJ1-5 | TRBV30 | CAWSVPGDRFSNQPQHF
- | TRBJ2-3 | TRBV9 | CASSVLGRGLQSDTQYF
TRBD1 | TRBJ1-2 | TRBV6-5 | CASRTGGKKYGYTF
- | TRBJ1-1 | TRBV7-3 | CASSTGRVNTEAFF
TRBD2 | TRBJ2-1 | TRBV27 | CASSISGGVYNEQFF
TRBD1 | TRBJ2-1 | TRBV19 | CASSSPTGASSKQFF
TRBD2 | TRBJ2-1 | TRBV4-3 | CASSQESSGEYNEQFF
TRBD1 | TRBJ2-1 | TRBV7-2 | CASSFGTGGHNEQFF
- | TRBJ2-1 | TRBV18 | CASSPPVGVNSGEQFF
TRBD2 | TRBJ2-3 | TRBV5-4 | CASSPGTSGSFHTQYF
- | TRBJ2-5 | TRBV7-8 | CASSDGGLSQETQYF
- | TRBJ2-3 | TRBV5-1 | CASSADSSITDTQYF
TRBD2 | TRBJ2-3 | TRBV29-1 | CSVPRRGSLRAFNTDTQYF
TRBD1 | TRBJ2-2 | TRBV5-8 | CASSFGDRTTGELFF
TRBD1 | TRBJ2-2 | TRBV7-9 | CASTDLGQGYAGELFF
TRBD1 | TRBJ1-3 | TRBV6-1 | CASSEAGTGAGNTIYF
- | TRBJ1-5 | TRBV2 | CASSERTQNQPQHF
- | TRBJ2-2 | TRBV3-1/TRBV3-2 | CASSQDLAAGELFF
- | TRBJ1-1 | TRBV19 | CASTDRSKKGAFF
- | TRBJ1-4 | TRBV18 | CASSPIRDIREKLFF